This T cell receptor beta chain was observed in a study of cytomegalovirus exposure and HLA in healthy donors (TCRdb year 2017). For context, the study as a whole: According to an earlier analysis of 550 to 750 of the donors, about 190 million T cells yielded over 90 million unique TCR beta sequences and around 280 Gb of sequence data. Approximately 300 gigabases of sequencing data and around 80 million unique TCR sequences made up an early release that covered 500 to 700 HLA-typed donors. The genetic ancestry cluster associated with self-reported Caucasian donors included about 84% of the roughly 380 genotyped donors. The study aimed to test whether signatures of past pathogen exposure could be identified by cataloging public T cell receptors. The T cell repertoires of 670 or so subjects were profiled by immunosequencing and related to cytomegalovirus serostatus. In addition to the first cohort of approximately 650 subjects, a separate validation cohort of 100 to 150 different subjects was used. The study combined high-throughput TCR immunosequencing, statistical association of individual TCRs with disease status, and machine learning to predict cytomegalovirus infection status. In a later analysis, previously published TCR beta repertoires from more than 500 donors were re-analyzed and high-resolution HLA genotyping was added so that TCR occurrence patterns could be studied. Rather than using new phenotypic data, the later analysis identified candidate immune exposures from TCR beta sequences and from how often those sequences occurred across donors. To decide whether each TCR beta V gene segment behaved as functional or pseudogenic, an earlier analysis of several hundred of the donors relied on high-throughput TCR beta sequencing. Donor age, sex, ethnicity and CMV serostatus were compiled alongside the repertoire data. A later genetic analysis took genome-wide SNP genotypes for about 55% of the roughly 670 donors and used that subset as a discovery cohort. All discovery cohort repertoires had been generated using a single sequencing platform. Both class I and class II loci were covered by HLA typing, at four-digit resolution. The number of donors typed differed by locus, with 629-630 for A, B, C, DRB1 and DQB1, 522 for DQA1, 600 to 610 for DPA1, and under 490 for DPB1. Because of strong linkage in the cohort, roughly five DR-DQ haplotypes were treated as single units for association and clustering. Among 398 genotyped donors of the cohort, an average of around 240,000 unique TCR beta nucleotide sequences were sequenced per donor, roughly 18% of them non-productive.

To prepare the library, the immunoSEQ multiplex PCR assay was applied. For the multiplex PCR, a mixture combining 60 forward primers for TCR Vbeta segments and 13 reverse primers for TCR Jbeta segments was used. Amplification of the CDR3 region of rearranged TCR beta genes was performed with a multiplex PCR assay on genomic DNA. Amplified TCR beta libraries were sequenced as 87-base-pair reads on the Illumina HiSeq System. The authors processed their data as follows. A later analysis counted about 80 million unique TCR beta chains across the 650 to 700 repertoires, and 10 million to 11 million of these chains were shared by at least two donors. Raw reads were error-corrected and collapsed into unique sequences with a nearest-neighbor algorithm that merged closely related sequences to remove PCR and sequencing errors. V, D and J gene segments were assigned by aligning CDR3 sequences to IMGT reference sequences. Each retained sequence needed at least a six-nucleotide match to both a V gene segment and a J gene segment. A rearrangement was called productive if the CDR3 had no stop codons and remained in frame with V and J, and every other rearrangement was called non-productive. Following IMGT convention, CDR3 was defined as the stretch from the second conserved V-encoded cysteine up to the conserved J-encoded phenylalanine. The earlier analysis of a few hundred of the donors excluded sequences that lacked an unambiguous match to a single V gene segment. An earlier analysis of a few hundred of the donors called V segments functional above 56.7% productive rearrangements and segregating when the between-donor standard deviation exceeded 5%. A statistical classification framework was built for diagnosing cytomegalovirus status from the catalog of TCR beta chain sequences. In a later analysis, TCR nucleotide sequences were compared against IMGT/GENE-DB human TR gene sequences so that V and J genes could be assigned. The TCRdist pipeline was used in a later analysis to assign CDR3 sequences and most-parsimonious VDJ recombination scenarios. In a later analysis, each TCR beta chain was defined by its CDR3 amino acid sequence together with its V-gene family, and reads lacking a unique V-gene family were excluded. As a way to deal with suspected cross-contamination and a sequencing artifact, a later analysis dropped 450 to 600 nucleotide sequences that were highly shared and had low generation probability. In a later analysis, a clonal expansion index for each public chain was calculated from normalized within-repertoire ranks of inferred template counts. A later analysis computed generation probabilities with a VDJ recombination model fitted to out-of-frame rearrangements, and checked the results against IGoR. In a later analysis, TCR-TCR, TCR-HLA and TCR-CMV co-occurrence was scored with hypergeometric tests, and a repertoire-size bias correction was applied to TCR pairs. To estimate false discovery rates, a later analysis permuted the HLA or CMV assignments 20 times. In a later analysis, co-occurring TCRs were grouped using DBSCAN, with TCRdist sequence similarity added in when clustering inside HLA-allele-positive subsets. Co-occurrence clustering excluded repertoires with fewer than 30,000 or more than 120,000 public chains, plus five with anomalous nucleotide sharing. TCRdb took this table from immuneACCESS and kept in-frame rearrangements with V and J called. Such tables lack part of the clones; where checked against another copy, unresolved V genes explain under half of the gap, and the rest is unexplained. The V and J calls and the clone size are those of that table, but D and trimming were determined from the DNA. The sample profile shows some 80,000 clones; 75% to 85% of them were found once. The ten largest account for around 3.5% of the sample.

Here V drops 0 bases and J drops 8 bases, and the junction holds 4 bases not matched to any gene. The CDR3 starts with the cysteine, ends with the phenylalanine, and has 15 residues. The CDR3 DNA has 45 bases and is translated from base 1. CDR1 and CDR2 are drawn from the germline V gene (reference sequence): SEHNR, FQNEAQ. The cohort consisted of 650 to 850 healthy bone marrow donors. Cohort members were all nominally healthy when sampled, although unrecorded immune exposures were likely present. The donor tested CMV seronegative, placing the donor among the approximately 360 seronegative members of the cohort. A peripheral blood sample was provided by each donor, and peripheral blood mononuclear cells were used for TCR beta sequencing. Genomic DNA extraction from the blood cell samples was performed with the Qiagen DNeasy Blood Extraction Kit. Broad study findings and their caveats: Roughly uniform sequencing depth across donors was assumed in presence/absence analyses, although this assumption may not hold. According to the authors, the approach could potentially be generalized to other disease states and immunological phenotypes. In both the original and validation cohorts, the classifier was reported to diagnose cytomegalovirus status with high specificity and sensitivity. Some IMGT-functional V segments, including TRBV6-2 and TRBV6-3, could not be distinguished by the 87-base-pair reads and were therefore excluded. Because counts were too low, more than 15 rarely observed V segments, including chromosome 9 orphons, were excluded from the earlier analysis of around 640 of the donors. Most CMV-associated TCR beta chains appeared to be HLA-restricted in a later analysis, and the HLA associations seemed to be driven largely by CMV exposure. Correlated functional status among segregating V segments might reflect linkage disequilibrium, but an unknown experimental factor could not be ruled out. Because some donors lacked HLA typing at each locus, the association tests relied only on the typed subset. Immune exposure information for the cohort was limited to CMV serostatus. The study listed 150 to 200 TCR beta chains as associated with cytomegalovirus. Three of the identified cytomegalovirus-associated TCR beta chains were confirmed in vitro to be specific for cytomegalovirus antigens. In a later analysis, more than 15,000 TCR beta sequences were associated with specific HLA alleles at a false discovery rate of 0.05. When HLA alleles, especially DR and DQ, strongly co-occurred, TCR associations were difficult to assign to individual alleles. An earlier analysis of several hundred of the donors showed that most TCR beta V segments appeared in productive rearrangements either about 90% or about 30% of the time, which broadly matched IMGT annotations. According to a later analysis, parvovirus B19, influenza, CMV and Epstein-Barr virus appeared linked to several top co-occurrence clusters. Most TCR sequences were seen in very few donors, while some public TCRs were found in many individuals. According to a later genetic analysis, donors in an Asian-associated ancestry cluster had fewer N-insertions in productive TCRs than the approximately 670-donor mean. The sequencing pipeline was judged likely to have produced a cluster of highly shared sequence variants as a technical artifact. In a later analysis, the rate of TCR association differed among HLA loci, with DRB1 alleles having the most associated TCRs and HLA-C alleles having the fewest. V-gene and J-gene trimming of TCR beta chains was associated with a missense DCLRE1C variant in a later genetic analysis, and the association was replicated in an independent cohort. A further reported finding was that TCR beta sequences accurately predicted the HLA-A and HLA-B alleles for most subjects in the first cohort. This cohort had only TCR beta chains sequenced, and the lack of alpha or paired-chain data limited which features could be detected. In a later analysis, HLA-associated TCR beta chains were found to be more clonally expanded and to have lower generation probabilities than equally common non-associated chains.

To note about this clone: What antigen it recognizes has not been identified. No much larger clonotype is one base removed from it; base qualities were not supplied.

The sample consisted of PBMCs. The receptor comes from a man aged 35 to 55 in good health and CMV-seronegative. The V and J genes are TRBV7-9 and TRBJ1-6; TRBD1 matches 7 bases in the middle. The CDR3 has the sequence CASSLAGQRDSPLHF. The nucleotide sequence is TGTGCCAGCAGCTTAGCGGGACAGAGGGATTCACCCCTCCACTTT.